The clone carrying this T cell receptor beta chain was detected ten times or more. V lost 4 bases to trimming and J lost 7 bases; unmatched junction nucleotides: 17. Germline values: CDR1 MNHEY, CDR2 SVGEGT. The CDR3 runs 18 residues. Study processing details: It was from reference gene primer amplification that nucleated cell counts were estimated. The table came from immunoSEQ multiplex PCR; TCRdb's copy has only in-frame clones and leaves some out. V and J calls and clone size come straight from that table; D and trimming were deduced from the DNA. The profile shows about 440,000 clones, 87% of them singletons. Participant ages covered roughly 18 to 89 years across about two dozen US areas. The entry originates in a study of blood T cell repertoires in COVID-19. About the study: The United States, Italy and Spain provided the acute and convalescent COVID-19 samples.

The chain uses TRBV6-2 or TRBV6-3 and TRBJ1-5, with 9 bases aligning to TRBD1. What was sequenced was PBMCs or T cells enriched from blood (not recorded which). The receptor's source is a woman aged 18-30 years with acute COVID-19. Written as DNA, the CDR3 is TGTGCCAGCAGTTGGGGACAGGGAGGGATTGGCGGGGGGCAGCCCCAGCATTTT. Translation: CASSWGQGGIGGGQPQHF.